Listed below are T cell receptor beta chains from one sample, sequenced in a study of blood T cell repertoires in COVID-19. Data came from immunoSEQ multiplex PCR; TCRdb stores just in-frame clones and leaves some out. Of about 210,000 clones listed, 80% are singletons. What was sequenced was peripheral blood. Receptor source: a man in his fifties or sixties with acute or convalescent COVID-19. Both conserved end residues are trimmed from each CDR3. Fields, in order: V gene, CDR3 protein.

v_call: TRBV7-2
cdr3_aa: ASSFHSLTGPSTDTQY

v_call: TRBV6-6
cdr3_aa: ASSHGNTIY

v_call: TRBV28
cdr3_aa: ASSSTGGYVSYEQY

v_call: TRBV6-5
cdr3_aa: ASSYSPGSLF

v_call: TRBV4-1
cdr3_aa: ASSKGQGTYEQY

v_call: TRBV6-5
cdr3_aa: ASSRQGLSQPQH

v_call: TRBV5-4
cdr3_aa: ASSQETGNEQY

v_call: TRBV29-1
cdr3_aa: SPPHWRAF

v_call: TRBV3-1/TRBV3-2
cdr3_aa: ASSLGEGQGLGGYT

v_call: TRBV12-5
cdr3_aa: ASGSQGSREETQY

v_call: TRBV18
cdr3_aa: ASSPRGGTQETQY

v_call: TRBV5-1
cdr3_aa: ASSLGTGDNQPQH

v_call: TRBV4-3
cdr3_aa: ASSPAGGADDTGELF

v_call: TRBV18
cdr3_aa: ASSPGGEGQPQH

v_call: TRBV6-5
cdr3_aa: ASSLAEMNTEAF